This T cell receptor (beta chain) appears in the sequencing data of a study of T cell responses to AZD1222 COVID-19 vaccine (TCRdb year 2021). With regard to the full study: AZD1222 recipients with second doses at about 4 weeks or about 12 weeks were pooled, because spike-specific TCR depth and breadth did not differ between schedules. TCR sequencing was performed for more than 230 trial participants, of whom some 200 were given two doses of AZD1222 and some 26 were given two doses of MenACWY control vaccine. Trial participants were enrolled by age into subgroups of 18-55, 56-69 and 70-plus years, and 148, 28 and 57 TCR-sequenced participants, respectively, were included in these subgroups.

The CDR1 and CDR2 encoded by the germline V gene (reference sequence) are SGHNT and YYREEE. V loses 5 bases, J loses 0 bases, and the germline ends lie 15 bases apart. The CDR3 runs 15 residues from the cysteine to the phenylalanine. Just CDR3 DNA is preserved here, 45 bases in frame from base 1. In regard to this clone: Its binding antigen is unknown. Base qualities are not at hand, and no much larger clone is one base apart.

The CDR3 regions of human TCRbeta chains were subjected to immunosequencing. The original pipeline was this. TCRs in the repertoires were matched against a reference library of SARS-CoV-2-specific TCRs that had been generated with the MIRA antigen-specificity platform. Breadth was defined as the fraction of unique TCRs that were SARS-CoV-2-associated, and depth was defined as the fraction of total T cells that were SARS-CoV-2-associated. Using the MIRA data, each spike-specific TCR was assigned both to the spike region to which the TCR was reactive and to a CD4 or CD8 class. Log10-transformed breadth and depth values were compared by one-way ANOVA with Sidak's multiple comparisons tests. TCRdb obtained this table from immuneACCESS and retained in-frame rearrangements with V and J assigned. These tables miss some clones; where compared with another copy, unresolved V genes account for less than half of the shortfall, and the remainder is unexplained. For V, J and clone size, that table is used; D and trimming come from the DNA. The sample has 150,000 to 200,000 clones on record, 93% of them singletons. Around 4% of the sample is held by the ten biggest clonotypes.

Study-wide conclusions, independent of this receptor: Conclusions about previously exposed vaccinees are limited, since just 5 or 6 AZD1222 recipients were seropositive for SARS-CoV-2 at baseline. After two AZD1222 doses, both the breadth and the depth of spike-specific TCRs were significantly higher than at day 0 and than in MenACWY recipients. Participants were mostly white British and included more females than males, and it was suggested by the authors that clonal diversity may have been underestimated. Reportedly, almost half of the unique spike-specific TCRs recognized epitopes lying outside the regions that are mutated in the B.1.351 and B.1.1.7 variants. Because no samples from the day 14 peak response were available, repertoires could be characterized only after the peak T cell response. CD4 TCRs associated with the vaccine covered the entire spike protein, and the dominant responses were in regions 160-218 and 743-854. The 56-69-year group was small, and its depth increase did not reach significance, likely because of low power.

The time point label for this specimen denotes: baseline before first vaccination. Vaccinee samples came from UK trials COV001 and COV002, including a single-blind randomized controlled phase 2/3 trial of AZD1222 (ChAdOx1 nCoV-19) in healthy adults. Trial participant PBMC samples were collected at day 0 and day 28 after the second dose for TCRbeta chain sequencing. Sequencing was performed on peripheral blood, taken on day 0 of AZD1222 vaccination. The receptor's source is an adult in good health. This chain joins TRBV5-4 to TRBJ2-7; TRBD2 is possibly the D segment (7 matching bases). The CDR3 sequence is CASRREGGSSYEQYF. Read as DNA, the sequence is TGTGCCAGCAGGCGCGAGGGGGGGAGCTCCTACGAGCAGTACTTC. The full variable domain, completed from the reference TRBV5-4 and TRBJ2-7 proteins outside the CDR3, reads ETGVTQSPTHLIKTRGQQVTLRCSSQSGHNTVSWYQQALGQGPQFIFQYYREEENGRGNFPPRFSGLQFPNYSSELNVNALELDDSALYLCASRREGGSSYEQYFGPGTRLTVT.